This T cell receptor (beta chain) was captured by sequencing in a study of identifying expanded T cells in peripheral blood. General observations from the study: About 1.2 clones differed between technical replicates, versus approximately 16 and 19 over time.

TCRdb keeps only in-frame clones here, not all; method: immunoSEQ multiplex PCR. The top ten hold 3% to 4% of the sample, which has approximately 59,000 clones, about 92% seen once. The ends were cut back, 2 bases at V and 3 bases at J, with 12 bases in the middle. The V gene's germline CDR1 is SNHLY and CDR2 FYNNEI. The CDR3 is 15 amino acids. With respect to this clone: As yet, its antigen is unknown.

This receptor was identified in a person aged 18 to 70 in good health. Sequences were obtained from blood. This chain connects TRBV2 to TRBJ2-3; a weak D match, TRBD2 (7 bases). CDR3 DNA sequence: TGTGCCAGCAGTGAACCGGGGGGCCGGACAGATACGCAGTATTTT. Its translation is CASSEPGGRTDTQYF. The full variable domain, with the rest looked up from reference TRBV2 and TRBJ2-3, is EPEVTQTPSHQVTQMGQEVILRCVPISNHLYFYWYRQILGQKVEFLVSFYNNEISEKSEIFDDQFSVERPDGSNFTLKIRSTKLEDSAMYFCASSEPGGRTDTQYFGPGTRLTVL.